In this sample, the clone carrying this T cell receptor (beta chain) turned up a few times. Its antigen is unknown. This sample was taken from a study of early T cells in non-severe SARS-CoV-2 infection. Study results and limitations: VDJdb matching, biased toward anti-spike CD8 responses, missed private and CD4 specificities.

The CDR3 sequence is 16 residues long. The V end was cut by 1 base, the J end by 6 bases, with 19 bases between. Germline V gene lookup returns CDR1 SGHKS and CDR2 YYEKEE (reference sequence). TCRdb re-called the 5' RACE reads with MiXCR, one entry per CDR3 protein. This repertoire shows fewer than 65,000 distinct CDR3 sequences, 7.5% to 10% found once; its top ten account for 1.2%. The TCR originated in an adult who was a healthcare worker with PCR-confirmed SARS-CoV-2 infection or an uninfected control (not recorded which). Sequenced material: whole blood. V usage is TRBV5-5 and J usage is TRBJ1-2, with TRBD1 as a possible D gene (5 bases). The CDR3 DNA is TGTGCCAGCAGCTTGTTAGATATTGCGGGGACGGATGGCTACACCTTC. Protein product: CASSLLDIAGTDGYTF.